The 3 T cell receptor beta chains below come from one sample, sequenced in a study of shared clonotypes between healthy human individuals. TCRdb's table, derived via immunoSEQ multiplex PCR, lists solely in-frame clones and lacks some. In the table there are under 1,900,000 clones, just under 99% of which are singletons. The sample consisted of naive CD4+ T cells sorted from blood. Regarding subset: CD45RA+ positively selected. The origin of the receptors is a man aged 25-45 years in good health.

V and J are TRBV4-3 and TRBJ2-2; the match to TRBD2 covers 7 bases. J was trimmed by 3 bases and V by 2 bases; bases with no gene match: 6. The CDR3 is 16 amino acids. The germline V gene encodes CDR1 LGHNA and CDR2 YSLEER. The CDR3 region has the DNA TGCGCCAGCAGCCAATCCTGGGGGGGACACACCGGGGAGCTGTTTTTT. Its translation is CASSQSWGGHTGELFF.

This chain joins TRBV19 and TRBJ2-3; 9 bases align to TRBD1. The CDR3 totals 14 residues. Trimming at V came to 3 bases and at J to 6 bases, leaving 4 bases not matched to a gene. The germline V gene encodes CDR1 LNHDA and CDR2 SQIVND (reference sequence). Here the CDR3 reads CASSITGGLDTQYF. The CDR3 nucleotides are TGTGCCAGTAGTATCACAGGGGGCTTGGATACGCAGTATTTT.

V and J are TRBV7-2 and TRBJ2-5; D is perhaps TRBD1 or TRBD2 (5 bases each). V was trimmed by 0 bases and J by 6 bases, leaving 11 bases between them. The CDR3 consists of 14 residues. The V gene's germline CDR1 is SGHTA and CDR2 FQGNSA. CDR3 DNA sequence: TGTGCCAGCAGCTTAGCTCTGGGGGTGAAGACCCAGTACTTC. Translation: CASSLALGVKTQYF.